This T cell receptor beta chain was retrieved from a study of T-cell reconstitution after alpha-beta-depleted transplantation in children. During its preparation, the TCRbeta library received unique molecular identifiers. Each CDR3 protein gets one entry after TCRdb re-called the PCR reads with MiXCR. The data contain 600,000 to 700,000 distinct CDR3 sequences, approximately 17% of them singletons. This clonotype appeared a few times. This CDR3 has 14 residues. Looked up from germline, CDR1 is SGHTA and CDR2 is FQGTGA. The V end was cut by 1 base, the J end by 2 bases, with 7 bases between. The rearrangement joins TRBV7-3 to TRBJ2-3, with no clear D. This material consisted of PBMCs from the stem cell graft donor, taken from the stem cell graft. The TCR sequence derives from a human donor who donated a stem cell graft to a child with acute myeloid leukemia. CDR3 protein: CASSLRAYTDTQYF. The CDR3 bases are TGTGCCAGCAGCTTAAGAGCTTACACAGATACGCAGTATTTT.